Shown below are 27 T cell receptor beta chains from a single sample sequenced in a study of blood T cell repertoires in COVID-19. Clones were sequenced by immunoSEQ multiplex PCR, and TCRdb holds only the in-frame ones, with some missing. The sample holds 250,000 or so clones; approximately 84% are singletons and the top ten take about 6.9%. Sequencing used PBMCs or T cells enriched from blood (not recorded which). Receptors originate from a woman aged 50 to 60 who had been exposed to COVID-19.

This clone was observed once. The chain joins TRBV5-4 to TRBJ1-6, with a weak D call TRBD1 (6 bases). This CDR3 region has 15 residues. V was pared by 0 bases and J by 9 bases, with 13 bases between. Germline V lookup: CDR1 SGHNT, CDR2 YYREEE (reference sequence). Here the CDR3 reads CASSLGQAYGSPLHF. The CDR3 DNA is TGTGCCAGCAGCTTGGGACAGGCTTATGGTTCACCCCTCCACTTT.

The chain combines TRBV6-5 with TRBJ2-1; TRBD2 might be the D (5 bases). The CDR3 is 13 amino acids. Germline V lookup: CDR1 MNHEY, CDR2 SVGAGI. The V end lost 7 bases, the J end lost 4 bases, and 11 bases lay between the germline ends. This CDR3 reads CASNPRTYNEQFF. CDR3 DNA sequence: TGTGCCAGCAATCCCCGGACTTACAATGAGCAGTTCTTC.

The V gene is TRBV5-1, the J gene TRBJ1-2; no firm D call. The germline V gene has CDR1 SGHRS and CDR2 YFSETQ. The CDR3 length is 12 residues. V lost 0 bases and J lost 8, with 8 bases in between. Here the CDR3 reads CASSLDASGYTF. Written as DNA, the CDR3 is TGCGCCAGCAGCTTGGATGCTAGCGGCTACACCTTC.

This sequence joins TRBV6-7 and TRBJ2-5; D is uncertain. TRBV6-7 is filed as an ORF, its function uncertain. The V end lost 2 bases, the J end lost 4 bases, and 8 bases lay between the germline ends. This CDR3 is 13 amino acids long. In DNA, the CDR3 is TGTGCCAGCAGTTACCCCCGTCGAGAGACCCAGTACTTC. Translating it yields CASSYPRRETQYF.

The CDR3 protein is CASSIDGGVNNEQFF. CDR3 nucleotide sequence: TGTGCCAGCAGCATCGACGGGGGGGTGAACAATGAGCAGTTCTTC. V and J are TRBV9 and TRBJ2-1; 8 bases are a match to TRBD2. This CDR3 has 15 amino acids. The V gene end was trimmed by 4 bases and the J gene end by 5 bases; junction bases not matched to a gene: 8. CDR1 is SGDLS, CDR2 YYNGEE, per germline. The full variable domain, with the rest looked up from reference TRBV9 and TRBJ2-1, is DSGVTQTPKHLITATGQRVTLRCSPRSGDLSVYWYQQSLDQGLQFLIQYYNGEERAKGNILERFSAQQFPDLHSELNLSSLELGDSALYFCASSIDGGVNNEQFFGPGTRLTVL.

This chain uses TRBV7-8 with TRBJ2-1, with 11 bases fitting TRBD2. The junction had 7 bases not matched to a gene; V was cut back by 1 base and J by 2 bases. The germline gives CDR1 SGHVS, CDR2 FQNEAQ. The CDR3 covers 18 residues. CDR3 coding DNA: TGTGCCAGCAGCTTAGGACTAGCGGGGCCTCTAACCTACAATGAGCAGTTCTTC. Translated: CASSLGLAGPLTYNEQFF.

This clone was counted at least ten times. V usage is TRBV7-9 and J usage is TRBJ1-3; D gene ambiguous. The CDR3 runs 15 residues. The ends were cut back, 3 bases at V and 2 bases at J, with 11 bases in the middle. Germline V gives CDR1 SEHNR, CDR2 FQNEAQ (reference sequence). The CDR3 DNA is TGTGCCAGCAGCTTGGCAGTCGGGACTGGAAACACCATATATTTT. It is translated as CASSLAVGTGNTIYF.

This chain links TRBV4-1 with TRBJ2-5; D remains ambiguous. Germline V gene sequence: CDR1 MGHRA, CDR2 YSYEKL. The CDR3 extends over 14 amino acids. V was shortened by 0 bases and J by 4 bases, with 9 bases between the two germline ends. CDR3: CASSQDPSRETQYF. The CDR3 DNA reads TGCGCCAGCAGCCAAGATCCCAGTCGAGAGACCCAGTACTTC.

The J gene is TRBJ1-2, the V gene TRBV4-3; tentatively, D is TRBD1 (5 bases). Per the germline V gene, CDR1 is LGHNA and CDR2 is YSLEER. V lost 8 bases and J lost 1, with 17 bases in between. The CDR3 runs to 15 residues. Here the CDR3 DNA reads TGCGCCAGCTCCCTTGGGGGGGGTAGTAACTATGGCTACACCTTC. This codes for CASSLGGGSNYGYTF.

The chain joins TRBV19 to TRBJ2-1; no clear D gene. Trimming stripped 4 bases from V and 9 bases from J, with 10 bases between. This CDR3 spans 12 amino acids. Germline CDR1 is LNHDA and CDR2 is SQIVND (reference sequence). For the CDR3, the DNA is TGTGCCAGTAGTACCCATAAGAGTGAGCAGTTCTTC. Amino acids: CASSTHKSEQFF.

V usage is TRBV7-6 and J usage is TRBJ1-1, with D possibly matching TRBD1 (5 bases). The CDR3 has 15 amino acids. V was trimmed by 7 bases and J by 0 bases, leaving 15 bases between them. Germline CDR1 is SGHVS and CDR2 is FNYEAQ. This CDR3 reads CASTRNQGMNTEAFF. CDR3 sequence (DNA): TGTGCCAGCACCCGAAACCAGGGAATGAACACTGAAGCTTTCTTT.

This chain uses TRBV7-9 with TRBJ2-5; D tentatively fits TRBD1 or TRBD2 (6 bases each). In germline, CDR1 is SEHNR, CDR2 FQNEAQ (reference sequence). This CDR3 region has 13 residues. With 7 bases removed from V and 4 bases from J, the gap between germline ends came to 13 bases. CDR3 coding DNA: TGTGCCAGCACCGGGGGCGGAGTAGAGACCCAGTACTTC. Encoded protein: CASTGGGVETQYF.

The rearrangement joins TRBV20-1 to TRBJ2-3; D tentatively fits TRBD1 or TRBD2 (5 bases each). CDR1 and CDR2 from the germline V gene are DFQATT and SNEGSKA (reference sequence). Trimming took 3 bases from V and 1 from J, leaving 11 bases between them. This CDR3 is built from 14 residues. CDR3 nucleotides: TGCAGTGCTAGTAGCGCGACAGGCACAGATACGCAGTATTTT. Translated: CSASSATGTDTQYF.

The chain carries TRBV3-1 (or the pseudogene TRBV3-2) and TRBJ2-7, with 12 bases matching TRBD1. The CDR3 runs to 19 residues. The germline gives CDR1 LGHDT, CDR2 YNNKEL (reference sequence). After removal of 1 base from V and 3 bases from J, the junction contained 13 bases not matched to a gene. The CDR3 bases are TGTGCCAGCAGCCAAGGGGGTGGGACAGGGGGCTTTAAGAACTACGAGCAGTACTTC. Protein: CASSQGGGTGGFKNYEQYF.

V usage is TRBV5-1 and J usage is TRBJ2-7; TRBD2 is a possible D gene (6 bases). Between the trimmed V and J ends, which lost 4 bases and 1 base, there was a span of 9 bases. Germline V gene data show CDR1 as SGHRS and CDR2 as YFSETQ. This CDR3 region has 13 residues. CDR3 region: CASSLASSYEQYF. In DNA form, the CDR3 reads TGCGCCAGCAGCCTAGCGAGTTCCTACGAGCAGTACTTC.

This sequence joins TRBV12-3 or TRBV12-4 and TRBJ1-1, with no clear D. V lost 3 bases and J lost 4, with 9 bases in between. The CDR3 has 13 amino acids. The CDR3 region has the DNA TGTGCCAGCAGTTTCAATGCGGTCACTGAAGCTTTCTTT. Its protein is CASSFNAVTEAFF.

The rearrangement links TRBV27 to TRBJ1-1; a possible D gene is TRBD1 (5 bases). Germline CDR1 and CDR2: MNHEY and SMNVEV (reference sequence). The ends were cut back, 0 bases at V and 1 base at J, with 9 bases in the middle. The CDR3 has 15 residues. The CDR3 coding sequence is TGTGCCAGCAGTTTATCGAGCAGGGCGAACACTGAAGCTTTCTTT. This encodes CASSLSSRANTEAFF.

The J gene is TRBJ1-2, the V gene TRBV27; unclear D gene. Germline CDR1 is MNHEY and CDR2 is SMNVEV (reference sequence). Trimming took 2 bases from V and 5 from J, leaving 18 bases between them. This CDR3 spans 16 amino acids. CDR3 DNA sequence: TGTGCCAGCAGTTTAGTCCCCGACGGGAGAATATATGGCTACACCTTC. This sequence encodes CASSLVPDGRIYGYTF.

The table lists this clone with a few counts. V is TRBV5-1 and J is TRBJ1-1, with 8 bases aligning to TRBD1. V gave up 4 bases and J gave up 5 bases; unmatched junction bases: 13. There are 16 residues in the CDR3. Germline lookup yields CDR1 SGHRS and CDR2 YFSETQ. This chain's CDR3 is CASSLRGGQARTEAFF. The CDR3 region has the DNA TGCGCCAGCAGCCTCCGTGGGGGACAGGCGAGAACTGAAGCTTTCTTT.

This clone came up a few times. The genes are TRBV6-2 or TRBV6-3 and TRBJ1-1; D remains unclear. This CDR3 has 13 amino acids. The germline gives CDR1 MNHEY, CDR2 SVGEGT. The ends were cut back, 2 bases at V and 3 bases at J, with 7 bases in the middle. The CDR3 spells CASSYMSDTEAFF. In DNA form, the CDR3 reads TGTGCCAGCAGTTACATGTCGGACACTGAAGCTTTCTTT.

DNA for the CDR3: TGTGCCAGCAGCTTATTTGGACAGGGGAATTCACCCCTCCACTTT. It encodes CASSLFGQGNSPLHF. This chain uses TRBV7-8 with TRBJ1-6; 9 bases align to TRBD1. The junction had 3 bases not matched to a gene; V was cut back by 2 bases and J by 7 bases. Germline CDR1 is SGHVS and CDR2 is FQNEAQ. This CDR3 contains 15 residues.

The CDR3 sequence: CASSQGQATGELFF. CDR3 in DNA: TGTGCCAGCAGCCAAGGTCAGGCCACCGGGGAGCTGTTTTTT. This rearrangement joins TRBV3-1 (or the pseudogene TRBV3-2) to TRBJ2-2; unclear D gene. This CDR3 comprises 14 residues. Germline V gives CDR1 LGHDT, CDR2 YNNKEL (reference sequence). V was pared by 1 base and J by 4 bases, with 7 bases between.

The chain employs TRBV2 and TRBJ1-1; perhaps TRBD1 as D (6 bases). The germline gives CDR1 SNHLY, CDR2 FYNNEI. V lost 5 bases to trimming and J lost 6 bases, with 19 bases between them. This CDR3 spans 15 amino acids. The DNA for the CDR3 is TGTGCCAGCAGTATAGGATACAGGGAAGGCGCTGAAGCTTTCTTT. This gives the protein CASSIGYREGAEAFF.

The J gene is TRBJ1-6, the V gene TRBV2; 7 bases map to TRBD1. This CDR3 contains 15 residues. V gave up 3 bases and J gave up 9 bases; unmatched junction bases: 8. The germline CDR1 and CDR2 sequences are SNHLY and FYNNEI. The CDR3 is CASSEERGLSSPLHF. DNA for the CDR3: TGTGCCAGCAGTGAGGAAAGGGGGCTCAGTTCACCCCTCCACTTT.

V usage is TRBV10-1 and J usage is TRBJ1-2, with D uncertain. CDR1 and CDR2 from the germline V gene are WNHNN and SYGVQD (reference sequence). This CDR3 has 13 amino acids. Between the trimmed V and J ends, which lost 0 bases and 2 bases, there was a span of 4 bases. The DNA of the CDR3 is TGCGCCAGCAGTGAGTCACGGAACTATGGCTACACCTTC. Translated, it gives CASSESRNYGYTF.

Only one count was recorded for this clone. The chain's CDR3 is CASNLDSYNYGYTF. The CDR3 nucleotides are TGTGCCAGCAATTTGGACAGCTACAACTATGGCTACACCTTC. The genes are TRBV7-2 and TRBJ1-2; the D gene is possibly TRBD1 (6 bases). Between the trimmed V and J ends, which lost 7 bases and 2 bases, there was a span of 14 bases. Germline V gene lookup returns CDR1 SGHTA and CDR2 FQGNSA. The CDR3 is 14 residues long.

On this clone: Because it lacks the conserved phenylalanine or tryptophan at the end, this CDR3 is likely a read error. The DNA is omitted, as the CDR3 cannot be located on it reliably, and the CDR3 follows TCRdb's listing. The gene calls are TRBV10-1 and TRBJ2-7; TRBD2 was called by the table and not checked on the DNA. CDR1 WNHNN and CDR2 SYGVQD come from the germline V gene (reference sequence). The CDR3 contains 8 residues when both ends are counted. The CDR3 sequence: CASNNREN.